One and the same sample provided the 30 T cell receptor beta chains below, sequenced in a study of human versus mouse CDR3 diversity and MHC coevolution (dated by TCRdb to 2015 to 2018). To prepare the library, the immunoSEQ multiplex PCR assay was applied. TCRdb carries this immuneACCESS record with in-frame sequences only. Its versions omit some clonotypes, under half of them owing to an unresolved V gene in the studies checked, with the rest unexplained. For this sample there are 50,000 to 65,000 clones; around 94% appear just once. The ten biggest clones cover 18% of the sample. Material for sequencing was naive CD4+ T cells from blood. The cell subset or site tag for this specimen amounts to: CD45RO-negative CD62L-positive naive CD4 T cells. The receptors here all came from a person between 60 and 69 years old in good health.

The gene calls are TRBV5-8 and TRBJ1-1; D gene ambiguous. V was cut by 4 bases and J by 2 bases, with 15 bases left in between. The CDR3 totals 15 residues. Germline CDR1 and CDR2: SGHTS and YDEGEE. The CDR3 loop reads CASSLTQVRNTEAFF. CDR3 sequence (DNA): TGTGCCAGCAGCCTCACCCAGGTACGAAACACTGAAGCTTTCTTT.

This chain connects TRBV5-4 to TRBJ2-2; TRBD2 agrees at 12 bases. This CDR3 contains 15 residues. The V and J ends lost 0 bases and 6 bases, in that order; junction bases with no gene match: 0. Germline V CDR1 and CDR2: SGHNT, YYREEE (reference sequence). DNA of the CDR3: TGTGCCAGCAGCTTGGCTAGCGGGAGGGCCGGGGAGCTGTTTTTT. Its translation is CASSLASGRAGELFF. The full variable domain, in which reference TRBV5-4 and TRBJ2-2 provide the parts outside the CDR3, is ETGVTQSPTHLIKTRGQQVTLRCSSQSGHNTVSWYQQALGQGPQFIFQYYREEENGRGNFPPRFSGLQFPNYSSELNVNALELDDSALYLCASSLASGRAGELFFGEGSRLTVL.

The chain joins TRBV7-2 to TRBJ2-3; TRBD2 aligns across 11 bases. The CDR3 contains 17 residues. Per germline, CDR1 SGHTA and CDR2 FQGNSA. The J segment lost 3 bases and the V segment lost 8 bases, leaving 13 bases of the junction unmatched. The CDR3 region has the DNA TGTGCCAGCGGCATTCGGACTAGCGGGCGATGGACAGATACGCAGTATTTT. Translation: CASGIRTSGRWTDTQYF.

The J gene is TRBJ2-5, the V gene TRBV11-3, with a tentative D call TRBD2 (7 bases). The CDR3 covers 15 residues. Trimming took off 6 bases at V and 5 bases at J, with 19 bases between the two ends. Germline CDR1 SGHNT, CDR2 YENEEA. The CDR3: CASRKQGGGRETQYF. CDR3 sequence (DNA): TGTGCCAGCAGGAAGCAGGGAGGGGGTCGGGAGACCCAGTACTTC.

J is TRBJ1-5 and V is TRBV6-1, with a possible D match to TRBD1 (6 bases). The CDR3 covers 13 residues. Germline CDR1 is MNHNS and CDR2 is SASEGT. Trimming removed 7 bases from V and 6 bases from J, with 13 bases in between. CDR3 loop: CASNREGGQPQHF. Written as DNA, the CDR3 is TGTGCCAGCAACAGGGAGGGAGGTCAGCCCCAGCATTTT.

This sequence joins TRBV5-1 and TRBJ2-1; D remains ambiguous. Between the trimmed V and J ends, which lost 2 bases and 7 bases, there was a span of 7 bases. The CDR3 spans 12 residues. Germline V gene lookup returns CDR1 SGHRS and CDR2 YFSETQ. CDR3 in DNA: TGCGCCAGCAGCTTCGCAGCGAATGAGCAGTTCTTC. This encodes CASSFAANEQFF. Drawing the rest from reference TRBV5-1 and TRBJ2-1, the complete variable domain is KAGVTQTPRYLIKTRGQQVTLSCSPISGHRSVSWYQQTPGQGLQFLFEYFSETQRNKGNFPGRFSGRQFSNSRSEMNVSTLELGDSALYLCASSFAANEQFFGPGTRLTVL.

CDR3 DNA sequence: TGCGCCAGCAGCTTGAGGGTAGCGGGAGGGGTGAACAATGAGCAGTTCTTC. Its protein is CASSLRVAGGVNNEQFF. The J gene is TRBJ2-1, the V gene TRBV5-1; 11 bases are shared with TRBD2. V lost 1 base and J lost 5; bases outside the gene matches: 8. The CDR3 is 17 residues long. Germline CDR1 SGHRS, CDR2 YFSETQ.

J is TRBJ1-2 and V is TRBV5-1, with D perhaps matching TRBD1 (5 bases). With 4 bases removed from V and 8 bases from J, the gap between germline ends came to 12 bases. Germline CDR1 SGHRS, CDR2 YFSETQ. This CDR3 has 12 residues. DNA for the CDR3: TGCGCCAGCAGCCGGGACTGGGGCGGCTACACCTTC. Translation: CASSRDWGGYTF.

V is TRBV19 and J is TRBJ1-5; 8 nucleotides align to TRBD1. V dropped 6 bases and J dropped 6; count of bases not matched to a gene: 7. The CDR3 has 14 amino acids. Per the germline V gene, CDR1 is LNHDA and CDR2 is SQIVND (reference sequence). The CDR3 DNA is TGTGCCAGTAGCCCAACAGGGGGAAGTCAGCCCCAGCATTTT. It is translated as CASSPTGGSQPQHF.

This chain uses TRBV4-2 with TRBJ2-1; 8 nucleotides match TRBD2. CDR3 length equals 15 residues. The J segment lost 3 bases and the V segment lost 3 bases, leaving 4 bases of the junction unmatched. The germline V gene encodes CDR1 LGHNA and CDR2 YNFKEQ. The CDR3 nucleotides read TGTGCCAGCAGCCAGAATGCGGGAGGCTACAATGAGCAGTTCTTC. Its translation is CASSQNAGGYNEQFF.

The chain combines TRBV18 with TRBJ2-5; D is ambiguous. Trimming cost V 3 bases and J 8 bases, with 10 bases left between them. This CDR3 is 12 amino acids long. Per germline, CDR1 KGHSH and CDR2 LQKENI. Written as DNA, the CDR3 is TGTGCCAGCTCACCTGAGGTCAGCACCCAGTACTTC. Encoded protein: CASSPEVSTQYF.

CDR3 loop: CASSLGGTYEQYF. Here the CDR3 DNA reads TGTGCCAGCAGCCTAGGCGGAACCTACGAGCAGTACTTC. The rearrangement uses TRBV7-6 and TRBJ2-7; D remains unclear. Trimming stripped 5 bases from V and 2 bases from J, with 10 bases between. This CDR3 is built from 13 residues. Germline values: CDR1 SGHVS, CDR2 FNYEAQ.

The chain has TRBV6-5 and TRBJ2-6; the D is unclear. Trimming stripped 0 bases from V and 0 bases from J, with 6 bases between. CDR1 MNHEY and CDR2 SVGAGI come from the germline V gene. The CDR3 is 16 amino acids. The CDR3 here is CASSYSRSSGANVLTF. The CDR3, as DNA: TGTGCCAGCAGTTACTCGAGGAGCTCTGGGGCCAACGTCCTGACTTTC.

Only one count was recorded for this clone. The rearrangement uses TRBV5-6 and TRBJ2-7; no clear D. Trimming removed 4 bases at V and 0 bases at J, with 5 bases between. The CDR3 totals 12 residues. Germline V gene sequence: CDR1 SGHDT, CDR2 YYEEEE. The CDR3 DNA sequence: TGTGCCAGCAGCCGGGTCTCCTACGAGCAGTACTTC. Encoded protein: CASSRVSYEQYF.

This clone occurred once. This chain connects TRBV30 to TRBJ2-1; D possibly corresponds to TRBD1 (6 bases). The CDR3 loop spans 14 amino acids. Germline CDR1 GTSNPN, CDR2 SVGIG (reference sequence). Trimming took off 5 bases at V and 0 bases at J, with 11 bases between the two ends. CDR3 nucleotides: TGTGCCTGGGATACAGGGAGCTCCTACAATGAGCAGTTCTTC. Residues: CAWDTGSSYNEQFF.

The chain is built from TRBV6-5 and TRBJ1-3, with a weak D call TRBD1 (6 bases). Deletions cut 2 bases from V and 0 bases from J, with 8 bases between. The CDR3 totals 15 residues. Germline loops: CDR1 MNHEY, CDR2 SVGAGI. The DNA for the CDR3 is TGTGCCAGCAGTTACGTCAGGGGCTCTGGAAACACCATATATTTT. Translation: CASSYVRGSGNTIYF.

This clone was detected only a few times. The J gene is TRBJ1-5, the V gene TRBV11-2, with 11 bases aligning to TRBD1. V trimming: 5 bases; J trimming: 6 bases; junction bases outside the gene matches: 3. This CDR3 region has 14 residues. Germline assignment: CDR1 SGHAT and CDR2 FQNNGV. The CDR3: CASSRTGGVQPQHF. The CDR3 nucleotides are TGTGCCAGCAGCCGGACAGGGGGCGTTCAGCCCCAGCATTTT.

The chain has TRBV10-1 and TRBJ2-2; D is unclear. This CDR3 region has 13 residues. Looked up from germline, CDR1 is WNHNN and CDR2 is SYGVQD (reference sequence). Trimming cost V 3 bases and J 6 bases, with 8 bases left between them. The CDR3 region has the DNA TGCGCCAGCAGTGACATAGTCCCCGGGGAGCTGTTTTTT. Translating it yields CASSDIVPGELFF.

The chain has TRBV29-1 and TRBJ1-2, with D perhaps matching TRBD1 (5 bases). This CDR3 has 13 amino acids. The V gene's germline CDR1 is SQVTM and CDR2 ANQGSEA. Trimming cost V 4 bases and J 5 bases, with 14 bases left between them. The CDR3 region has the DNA TGCAGCGTTGTAGTAGGGGCAGGGTATGGCTACACCTTC. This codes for CSVVVGAGYGYTF.

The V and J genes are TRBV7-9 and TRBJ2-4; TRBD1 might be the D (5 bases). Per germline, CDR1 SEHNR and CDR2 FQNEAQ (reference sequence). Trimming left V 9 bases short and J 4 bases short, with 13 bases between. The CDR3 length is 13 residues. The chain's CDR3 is CASQRGEKNIQYF. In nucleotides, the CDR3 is TGTGCCAGTCAAAGGGGTGAGAAAAACATTCAGTACTTC.

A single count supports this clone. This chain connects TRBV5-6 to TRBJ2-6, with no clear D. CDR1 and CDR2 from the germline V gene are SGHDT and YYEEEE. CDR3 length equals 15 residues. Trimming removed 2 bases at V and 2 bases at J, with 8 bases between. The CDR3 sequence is CASSFRKTGANVLTF. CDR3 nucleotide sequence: TGTGCCAGCAGCTTCAGGAAAACTGGGGCCAACGTCCTGACTTTC.

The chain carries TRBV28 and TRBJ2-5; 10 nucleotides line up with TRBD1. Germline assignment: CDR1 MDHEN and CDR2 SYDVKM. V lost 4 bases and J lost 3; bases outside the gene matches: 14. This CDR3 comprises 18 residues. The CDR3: CASSSPGQGTPAKETQYF. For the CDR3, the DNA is TGTGCCAGCAGTTCGCCGGGACAGGGGACTCCCGCGAAAGAGACCCAGTACTTC.

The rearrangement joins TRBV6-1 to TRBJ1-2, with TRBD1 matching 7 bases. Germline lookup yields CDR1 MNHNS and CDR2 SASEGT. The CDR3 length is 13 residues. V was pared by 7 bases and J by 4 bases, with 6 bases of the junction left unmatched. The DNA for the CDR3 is TGTGCCAGCACCCTTGGACAGGCCTATGGCTACACCTTC. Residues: CASTLGQAYGYTF.

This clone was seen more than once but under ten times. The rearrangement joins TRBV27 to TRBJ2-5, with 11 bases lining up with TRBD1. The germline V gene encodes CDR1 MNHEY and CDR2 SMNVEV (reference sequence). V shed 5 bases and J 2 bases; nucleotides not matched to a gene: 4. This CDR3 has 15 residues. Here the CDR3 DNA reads TGTGCCAGCAGTCCCGGGACAGGGGGTCAAGAGACCCAGTACTTC. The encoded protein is CASSPGTGGQETQYF.

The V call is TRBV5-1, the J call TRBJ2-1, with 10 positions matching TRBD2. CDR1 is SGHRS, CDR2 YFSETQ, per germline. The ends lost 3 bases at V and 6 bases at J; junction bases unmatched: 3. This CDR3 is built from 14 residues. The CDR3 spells CASSSGLAFNEQFF. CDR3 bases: TGCGCCAGCAGCTCGGGACTAGCGTTCAATGAGCAGTTCTTC.

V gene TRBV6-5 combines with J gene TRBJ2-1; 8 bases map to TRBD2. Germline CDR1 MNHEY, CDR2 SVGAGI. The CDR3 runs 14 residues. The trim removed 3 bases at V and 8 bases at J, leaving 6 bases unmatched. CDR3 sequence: CASSYSGREYEQFF. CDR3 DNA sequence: TGTGCCAGCAGTTATTCCGGGAGGGAATATGAGCAGTTCTTC.

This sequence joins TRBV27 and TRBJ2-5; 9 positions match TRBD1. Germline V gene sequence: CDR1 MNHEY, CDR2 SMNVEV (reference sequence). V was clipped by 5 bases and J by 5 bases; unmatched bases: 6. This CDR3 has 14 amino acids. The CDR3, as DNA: TGTGCCAGCAGTGGAGGACAGGGGTTTGAGACCCAGTACTTC. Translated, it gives CASSGGQGFETQYF.

This CDR3 is CASRTDRNYGYTF. As DNA, the CDR3 is TGTGCCAGCAGGACGGACAGAAATTATGGCTACACCTTC. The chain uses TRBV6-1 and TRBJ1-2; tentative D call: TRBD1 (6 bases). CDR3 length: 13 amino acids. Trimming cost V 6 bases and J 5 bases, with 13 bases left between them. Germline CDR1 reads MNHNS; CDR2 reads SASEGT.

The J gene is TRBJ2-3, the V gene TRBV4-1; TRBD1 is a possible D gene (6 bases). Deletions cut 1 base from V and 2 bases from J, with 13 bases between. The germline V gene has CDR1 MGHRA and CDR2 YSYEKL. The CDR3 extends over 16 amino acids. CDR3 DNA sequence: TGCGCCAGCAGCCAAGTAACAGGGCTCCTCACAGATACGCAGTATTTT. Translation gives CASSQVTGLLTDTQYF.

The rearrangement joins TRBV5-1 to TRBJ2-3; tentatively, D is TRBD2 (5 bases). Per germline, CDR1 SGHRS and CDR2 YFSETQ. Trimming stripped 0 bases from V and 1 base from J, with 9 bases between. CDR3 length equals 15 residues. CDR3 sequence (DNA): TGCGCCAGCAGCTTGGTAGTCGGGGGCACAGATACGCAGTATTTT. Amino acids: CASSLVVGGTDTQYF.